This TCR beta chain stems from a study of T cells in Graves' hyperthyroidism and ophthalmopathy. This clonotype was seen repeatedly, ten times or more. Amplification targeted TCR beta CDR3 regions from RNA transcripts. When the TCR CDR3 underwent first-round RT-PCR, the HTBI primer set was used. One entry per CDR3 protein results from TCRdb running MiXCR on the multiplex PCR reads. The data contain nearly 750,000 distinct CDR3 sequences, about 35% of them singletons. Between the trimmed V and J ends, which lost 1 base and 0 bases, there was a span of 6 bases. Looked up from germline, CDR1 is SGHTA and CDR2 is FQGNSA. CDR3 length equals 14 residues.

The specimen sequenced was blood. The rearrangement uses TRBV7-2 and TRBJ1-2, with D unresolved. The receptor was isolated from a woman between 35 and 50 years old with Graves' hyperthyroidism. In nucleotides, the CDR3 is TGTGCCAGCAGCTTAGGGGCTTCTAACTATGGCTACACCTTC. Translation: CASSLGASNYGYTF.